Following are 16 T cell receptor beta chains from one sample sequenced in a study of vaccination effects on CD4 cells after COVID-19. Sequenced by immunoSEQ multiplex PCR; TCRdb stores in-frame clones only, minus some. The sample includes some 20,000 clones, roughly 72% of them seen just once. These TCRs' antigens remain unknown. With the ViraFEST assay, the study expanded antigen-specific CD4+ T cells using viral peptide pools, then sequenced them. Subsequent to a culture period of about nine days, CD4+ T cells were isolated. Having tested negative for nucleocapsid antibodies, the vaccine recipients showed no prior SARS-CoV-2 infection. The source was CD4+ T cells from PBMCs cultured with HCoV-NL63 spike peptides, collected before COVID-19 vaccination. The receptor source for this set is a human donor who received a COVID-19 vaccine.

The rearrangement uses TRBV5-1 and TRBJ1-1; D might be TRBD1 (6 bases). The CDR3 extends over 19 amino acids. Trimming removed 3 bases at V and 1 base at J, with 25 bases between. Germline CDR1 is SGHRS and CDR2 is YFSETQ. The CDR3 loop is CASSWDSGGLGHSNTEAFF. The CDR3 DNA reads as TGCGCCAGCAGCTGGGACTCTGGGGGTCTGGGACACTCGAACACTGAAGCTTTCTTT.

CDR3 amino acids: CASSQRSGNTIYF. CDR3 nucleotide sequence: TGTGCCAGCTCTCAGCGCTCTGGAAACACCATATATTTT. The V and J genes are TRBV18 and TRBJ1-3; no definite D call. The CDR3 sequence is 13 residues long. V lost 6 bases to trimming and J lost 0 bases, with 6 bases between them. Germline assignment: CDR1 KGHSH and CDR2 LQKENI.

V usage is TRBV30 and J usage is TRBJ2-2, with TRBD2 identical over 11 bases. The CDR3 runs 16 residues. Germline-derived CDR1 and CDR2 are GTSNPN and SVGIG (reference sequence). Trimming at V came to 2 bases and at J to 4 bases, leaving 6 bases not matched to a gene. The CDR3 bases are TGTGCCTGGAGTTTAATAGCGGGGGGGCTCACCGGGGAGCTGTTTTTT. This encodes CAWSLIAGGLTGELFF.

The chain combines TRBV6-1 with TRBJ2-5; TRBD1 agrees at 7 bases. Germline values: CDR1 MNHNS, CDR2 SASEGT. J lost 5 bases, V lost 3 bases, and 6 bases had no gene match. The CDR3 has 14 residues. The CDR3 here is CASSETGIGETQYF. CDR3 bases: TGTGCCAGCAGTGAGACAGGGATAGGCGAGACCCAGTACTTC.

This clone has just a few counts. The J gene is TRBJ1-6, the V gene TRBV6-5, with TRBD1 matching over 9 bases. This CDR3 contains 12 residues. Per the germline V gene, CDR1 is MNHEY and CDR2 is SVGAGI. Trimming cost V 11 bases and J 9 bases; bases outside gene matches: 5. This CDR3 is CAGGTGSSPLHF. The DNA for the CDR3 is TGTGCCGGCGGGACAGGGAGTTCACCCCTCCACTTT.

A few counts support this clone. This chain uses TRBV6-5 with TRBJ1-2; D is uncertain. The germline gives CDR1 MNHEY, CDR2 SVGAGI. Trimming removed 5 bases at V and 11 bases at J, with 15 bases between. The CDR3 totals 12 residues. CDR3 in amino acids: CASSTARGFYTF. CDR3 nucleotide sequence: TGTGCCAGCAGTACTGCTCGTGGATTTTACACCTTC.

The chain combines TRBV5-3 with TRBJ2-7; tentatively, D is TRBD1 (5 bases). TRBV5-3 has ORF status, its function being uncertain. The ends were cut back, 6 bases at V and 3 bases at J, with 25 bases in the middle. There are 17 residues in the CDR3. DNA for the CDR3: TGTGCCAGAATCAATCTTTACCACGAGGACACCGTCTACGAGCAGTACTTC. This translates into CARINLYHEDTVYEQYF.

The chain has TRBV19 and TRBJ2-6, with unresolved D. V shed 10 bases and J shed 0 bases, with 10 bases lying between them. The germline gives CDR1 LNHDA, CDR2 SQIVND (reference sequence). The CDR3 extends over 14 amino acids. In DNA, the CDR3 is TGTGCCACCCACTCTCTCTCTGGGGCCAACGTCCTGACTTTC. Amino acid sequence: CATHSLSGANVLTF.

The chain is built from TRBV6-5 and TRBJ2-7, with D perhaps given as TRBD1 or TRBD2 (5 bases each). The CDR3 has 14 amino acids. Germline V CDR1 and CDR2: MNHEY, SVGAGI. Between the trimmed V and J ends, which lost 0 bases and 4 bases, there was a span of 10 bases. CDR3 amino acids: CASSYSNGAYEQYF. CDR3 coding DNA: TGTGCCAGCAGTTACTCTAACGGGGCATACGAGCAGTACTTC.

This chain links TRBV11-2 with TRBJ2-1; D is unclear. In germline, CDR1 is SGHAT, CDR2 FQNNGV. V lost 1 base and J lost 5, with 12 bases in between. The length of the CDR3 is 15 residues. CDR3 DNA sequence: TGTGCCAGCAGCTTAGGTCGCAGCTCAAACAATGAGCAGTTCTTC. Translating it yields CASSLGRSSNNEQFF. Looking up the rest from reference TRBV11-2 and TRBJ2-1 gives the full variable domain: EAGVAQSPRYKIIEKRQSVAFWCNPISGHATLYWYQQILGQGPKLLIQFQNNGVVDDSQLPKDRFSAERLKGVDSTLKIQPAKLEDSAVYLCASSLGRSSNNEQFFGPGTRLTVL.

The chain has TRBV4-1 and TRBJ2-2, with 8 nucleotides matching TRBD2. With 0 bases clipped from V and 3 bases from J, the junction kept 9 bases outside the gene matches. The CDR3 is 18 residues long. Germline V CDR1 and CDR2: MGHRA, YSYEKL. The CDR3: CASSQDRAGGLDTGELFF. In nucleotides, the CDR3 is TGCGCCAGCAGCCAAGATCGCGCGGGGGGCCTCGACACCGGGGAGCTGTTTTTT.

This chain connects TRBV14 to TRBJ1-4, with D possibly TRBD1 on 5 matching bases. CDR3 size: 16 residues. CDR1 and CDR2 (germline): SGHDN, FVKESK. The germline V and J ends were trimmed by 4 bases and 1 base, with 13 bases remaining between them. CDR3: CASSPQTVRTNEKLFF. CDR3 DNA: TGTGCCAGCAGCCCACAGACAGTCCGAACTAATGAAAAACTGTTTTTT.

The rearrangement uses TRBV4-1 and TRBJ2-3; D possibly corresponds to TRBD2 (7 bases). Germline CDR1 is MGHRA and CDR2 is YSYEKL. V lost 0 bases to trimming and J lost 1 base, with 17 bases between them. The CDR3 spans 18 residues. The CDR3 DNA sequence: TGCGCCAGCAGCCAAGATTGGAGGGGGGGCCTCGGCACAGATACGCAGTATTTT. Protein: CASSQDWRGGLGTDTQYF.

V and J are TRBV4-1 and TRBJ2-1; 9 bases fit TRBD2. This CDR3 is built from 18 residues. CDR1 is MGHRA and CDR2 is YSYEKL in the germline V gene. J was trimmed by 6 bases and V by 4 bases; bases with no gene match: 16. The CDR3 loop reads CASSLIAGAVESPNEQFF. CDR3 sequence (DNA): TGCGCCAGCAGCCTAATAGCGGGGGCAGTCGAAAGTCCCAATGAGCAGTTCTTC.

The rearrangement joins TRBV11-2 to TRBJ1-5; TRBD1 might be the D (5 bases). With 2 bases removed from V and 9 bases from J, the gap between germline ends came to 11 bases. CDR1 is SGHAT, CDR2 FQNNGV, per germline. The CDR3 loop spans 13 amino acids. The CDR3 loop is CASSLTNRRPQHF. CDR3 in DNA: TGTGCCAGCAGCTTAACGAACAGGAGGCCCCAGCATTTT.

DNA of the CDR3: TGTGCCAGCGGCGGCTACACCGGGGAGCTGTTTTTT. Amino acid sequence: CASGGYTGELFF. The rearrangement uses TRBV7-9 and TRBJ2-2; no clear D. CDR1 and CDR2 (germline): SEHNR, FQNEAQ (reference sequence). Trimming stripped 8 bases from V and 3 bases from J, with 7 bases between. The CDR3 covers 12 residues.